This TCR beta chain was captured by sequencing in a study of long-term antiretroviral therapy in people with HIV. The immunoSEQ assay was v3.0, run at survey level. Produced via immunoSEQ multiplex PCR; TCRdb's table is partial and in-frame only. The sample shows some 10,000 clones, approximately 80% of them seen only once. Trimming removed 6 bases from V and 5 bases from J; junction bases left unmatched: 8. CDR1 is LNHDA, CDR2 SQIVND, per germline (reference sequence). This CDR3 spans 15 amino acids. The gene calls are TRBV19 and TRBJ1-5, with TRBD1 matching over 9 bases. Here the sequenced sample was unsorted PBMCs, taken 0.7 years after starting antiretroviral therapy. The sequence was collected from a man in his forties with HIV. The CDR3 DNA reads TGTGCCAGTAGCCCACCGGGACAGGGATATCAGCCCCAGCATTTT. Protein product: CASSPPGQGYQPQHF.